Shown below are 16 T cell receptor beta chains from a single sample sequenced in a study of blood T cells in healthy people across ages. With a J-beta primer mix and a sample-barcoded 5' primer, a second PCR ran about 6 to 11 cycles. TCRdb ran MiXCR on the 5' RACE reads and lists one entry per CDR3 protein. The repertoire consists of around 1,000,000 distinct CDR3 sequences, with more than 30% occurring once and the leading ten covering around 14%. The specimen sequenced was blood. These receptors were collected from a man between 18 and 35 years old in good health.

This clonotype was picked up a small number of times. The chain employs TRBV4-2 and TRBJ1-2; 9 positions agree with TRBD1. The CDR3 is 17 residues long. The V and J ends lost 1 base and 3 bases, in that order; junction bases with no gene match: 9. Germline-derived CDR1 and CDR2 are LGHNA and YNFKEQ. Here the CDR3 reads CASSQVTGGNLDYGYTF. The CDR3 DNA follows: TGTGCCAGCAGCCAAGTAACAGGGGGCAATTTGGACTATGGCTACACCTTC.

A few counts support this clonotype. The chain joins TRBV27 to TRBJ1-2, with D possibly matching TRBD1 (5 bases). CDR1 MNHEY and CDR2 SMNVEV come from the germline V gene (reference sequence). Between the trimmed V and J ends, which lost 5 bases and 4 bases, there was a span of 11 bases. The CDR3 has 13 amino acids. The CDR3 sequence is CASSPGPRYGYTF. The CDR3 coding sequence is TGTGCCAGCAGTCCGGGACCGCGCTATGGCTACACCTTC.

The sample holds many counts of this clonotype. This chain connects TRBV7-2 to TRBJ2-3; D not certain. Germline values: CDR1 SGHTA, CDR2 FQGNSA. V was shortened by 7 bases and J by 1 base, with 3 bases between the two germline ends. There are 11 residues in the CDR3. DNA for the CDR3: TGTGCCAGCAAGCGCACAGATACGCAGTATTTT. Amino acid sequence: CASKRTDTQYF. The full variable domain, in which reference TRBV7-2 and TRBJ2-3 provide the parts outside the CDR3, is GAGVSQSPSNKVTEKGKDVELRCDPISGHTALYWYRQSLGQGLEFLIYFQGNSAPDKSGLPSDRFSAERTGGSVSTLTIQRTQQEDSAVYLCASKRTDTQYFGPGTRLTVL.

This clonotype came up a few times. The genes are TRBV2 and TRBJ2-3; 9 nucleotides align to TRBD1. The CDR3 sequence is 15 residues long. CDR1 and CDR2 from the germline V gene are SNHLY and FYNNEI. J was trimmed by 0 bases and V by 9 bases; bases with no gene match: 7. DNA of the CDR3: TGTGCCAGAACCCGGACAGGGGCTAGCACAGATACGCAGTATTTT. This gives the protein CARTRTGASTDTQYF.

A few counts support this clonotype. As DNA, the CDR3 is TGTGCCAGCAGCCAAGACAGAAGCGGATATCAGCCCCAGCATTTT. Amino acid sequence: CASSQDRSGYQPQHF. The chain employs TRBV4-2 and TRBJ1-5, with D unresolved. CDR3 length equals 15 residues. Germline V CDR1 and CDR2: LGHNA, YNFKEQ. V was cut by 0 bases and J by 5 bases, with 11 bases left in between.

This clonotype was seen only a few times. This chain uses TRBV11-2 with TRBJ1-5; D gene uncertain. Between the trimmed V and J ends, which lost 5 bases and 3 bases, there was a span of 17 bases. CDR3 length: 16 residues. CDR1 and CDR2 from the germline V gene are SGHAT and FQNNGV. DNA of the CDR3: TGTGCCAGCAGCCCCCTTGGGTCCGATCCCAATCAGCCCCAGCATTTT. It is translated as CASSPLGSDPNQPQHF.

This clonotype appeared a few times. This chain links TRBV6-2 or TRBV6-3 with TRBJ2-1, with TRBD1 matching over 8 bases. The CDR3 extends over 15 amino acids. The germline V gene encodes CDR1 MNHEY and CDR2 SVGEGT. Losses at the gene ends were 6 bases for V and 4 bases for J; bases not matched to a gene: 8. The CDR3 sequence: CASSPGRGQYNEQFF. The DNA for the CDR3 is TGTGCCAGCAGCCCCGGCAGGGGGCAATACAATGAGCAGTTCTTC.

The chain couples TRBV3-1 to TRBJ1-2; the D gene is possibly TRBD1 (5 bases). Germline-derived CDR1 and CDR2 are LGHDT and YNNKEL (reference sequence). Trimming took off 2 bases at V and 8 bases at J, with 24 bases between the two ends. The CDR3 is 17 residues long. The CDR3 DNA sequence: TGTGCCAGCAGCCAACTAAGCTATTACAGGAGGCAGTGGGGCTACACCTTC. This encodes CASSQLSYYRRQWGYTF.

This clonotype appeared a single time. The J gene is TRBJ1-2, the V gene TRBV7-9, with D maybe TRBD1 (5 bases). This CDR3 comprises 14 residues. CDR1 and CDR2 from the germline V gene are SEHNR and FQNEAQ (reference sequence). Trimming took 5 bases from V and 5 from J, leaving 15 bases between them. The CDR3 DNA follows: TGTGCCAGCAGCCCCGGTAGGGGAGAGTATGGCTACACCTTC. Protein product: CASSPGRGEYGYTF. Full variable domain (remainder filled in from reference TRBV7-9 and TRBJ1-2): DTGVSQNPRHKITKRGQNVTFRCDPISEHNRLYWYRQTLGQGPEFLTYFQNEAQLEKSRLLSDRFSAERPKGSFSTLEIQRTEQGDSAMYLCASSPGRGEYGYTFGSGTRLTVV.

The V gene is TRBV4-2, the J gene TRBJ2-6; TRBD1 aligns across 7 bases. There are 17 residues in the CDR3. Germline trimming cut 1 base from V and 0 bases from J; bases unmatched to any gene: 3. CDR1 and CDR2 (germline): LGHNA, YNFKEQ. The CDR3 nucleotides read TGTGCCAGCAGCCAAGGACAGGGTAGCTCTGGGGCCAACGTCCTGACTTTC. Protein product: CASSQGQGSSGANVLTF.

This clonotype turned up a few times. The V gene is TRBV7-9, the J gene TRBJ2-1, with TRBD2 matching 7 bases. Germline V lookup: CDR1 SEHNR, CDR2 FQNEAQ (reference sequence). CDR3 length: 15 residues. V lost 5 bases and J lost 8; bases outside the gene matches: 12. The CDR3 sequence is CASSPPVLATYEQFF. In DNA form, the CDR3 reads TGTGCCAGCAGCCCCCCGGTACTAGCGACATATGAGCAGTTCTTC.

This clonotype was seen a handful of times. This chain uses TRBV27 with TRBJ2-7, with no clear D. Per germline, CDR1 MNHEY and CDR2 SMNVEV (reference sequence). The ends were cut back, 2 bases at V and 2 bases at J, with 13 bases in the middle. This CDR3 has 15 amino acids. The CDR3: CASSLRIADTYEQYF. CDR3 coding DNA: TGTGCCAGCAGTTTACGGATAGCCGATACCTACGAGCAGTACTTC.

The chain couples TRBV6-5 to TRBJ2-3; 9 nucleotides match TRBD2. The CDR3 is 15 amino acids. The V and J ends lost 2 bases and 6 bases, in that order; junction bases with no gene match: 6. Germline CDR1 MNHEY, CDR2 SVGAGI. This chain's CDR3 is CASSYDPGLADTQYF. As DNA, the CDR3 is TGTGCCAGCAGTTACGACCCGGGACTAGCTGATACGCAGTATTTT.

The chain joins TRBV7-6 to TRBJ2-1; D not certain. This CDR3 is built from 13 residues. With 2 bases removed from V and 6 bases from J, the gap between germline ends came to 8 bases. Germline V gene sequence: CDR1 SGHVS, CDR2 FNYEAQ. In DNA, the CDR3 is TGTGCCAGCAGCTTATTATGGCCCAATGAGCAGTTCTTC. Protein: CASSLLWPNEQFF.

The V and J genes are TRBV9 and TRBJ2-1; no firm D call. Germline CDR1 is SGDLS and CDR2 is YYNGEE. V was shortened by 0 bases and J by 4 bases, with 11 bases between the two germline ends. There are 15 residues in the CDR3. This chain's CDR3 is CASSVGPKNYNEQFF. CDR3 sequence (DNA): TGTGCCAGCAGCGTAGGTCCCAAGAATTACAATGAGCAGTTCTTC.

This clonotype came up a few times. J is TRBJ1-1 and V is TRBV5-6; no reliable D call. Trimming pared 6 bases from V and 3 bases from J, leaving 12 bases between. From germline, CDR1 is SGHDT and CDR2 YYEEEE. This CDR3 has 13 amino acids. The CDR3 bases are TGTGCCAGCACCGTCGGGTGGGACACTGAAGCTTTCTTT. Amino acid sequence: CASTVGWDTEAFF.